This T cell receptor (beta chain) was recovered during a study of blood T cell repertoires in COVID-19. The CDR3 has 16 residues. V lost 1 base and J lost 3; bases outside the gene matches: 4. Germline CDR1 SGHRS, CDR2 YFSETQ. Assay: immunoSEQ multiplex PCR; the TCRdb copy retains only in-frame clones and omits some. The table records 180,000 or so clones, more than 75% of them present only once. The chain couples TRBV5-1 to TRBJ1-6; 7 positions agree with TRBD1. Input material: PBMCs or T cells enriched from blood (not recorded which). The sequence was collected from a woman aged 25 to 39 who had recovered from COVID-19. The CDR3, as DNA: TGCGCCAGCAGCTTGACCGGACAGGTCTATAATTCACCCCTCCACTTT. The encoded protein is CASSLTGQVYNSPLHF.